What follows describes a single T cell receptor beta chain. Antigen specificity is unknown. The data were obtained in a study of T cell responses to AZD1222 COVID-19 vaccine. For the study at large: Both about-4-week and about-12-week second-dose recipients were combined.

The germline CDR1 and CDR2 sequences are WSHSY and SAAADI. The V end lost 7 bases, the J end lost 6 bases, and 10 bases lay between the germline ends. The CDR3 has 13 residues. Points from the study as a whole: Donors were mostly white British, more females; clonal diversity possibly underestimated. Unmutated variant regions are reportedly targeted by nearly half of spike-specific TCRs. CD4 TCRs linked to vaccination spanned spike, dominating at 160-218 and 743-854.

Clones were read by immunoSEQ multiplex PCR, and TCRdb kept only the in-frame ones, dropping some. The table includes 130,000 or so clones, 85% to 90% detected once. The clonotype originates from an adult in good health. V is TRBV10-2 and J is TRBJ1-6; D is unresolved. The sequenced sample was peripheral blood, obtained on day 0 of AZD1222 vaccination. The CDR3 nucleotides read TGCGCCAGCATCGCAGTCATTAATTCACCCCTCCACTTT. This translates into CASIAVINSPLHF.